This T cell receptor beta chain was recovered during a study of human T cells and chemical hapten exposure. This clonotype was seen only a few times. The J segment lost 2 bases and the V segment lost 1 base, leaving 3 bases of the junction unmatched. Germline CDR1 LGHNA, CDR2 YNFKEQ. The CDR3 is made up of 16 amino acids. TCRdb analysed the RACE reads with MiXCR anew, one entry per CDR3 protein. The sample lists 300,000 to 450,000 distinct CDR3 sequences, roughly 4.8% occurring once. As for time point: patch test 1, 2 weeks after DPC sensitization. Regarding treatment: therapeutic diphenylcyclopropenone sensitization with weekly scalp DPC.

The sample in question was whole blood, obtained in connection with sensitization to the hapten diphenylcyclopropenone (DPC). The chain has TRBV4-2 and TRBJ2-3, with 10 nucleotides matching TRBD2. The clonotype was recovered from a woman between 45 and 65 years old with alopecia areata. Some clones in this sample may be carry-over from other donors' samples. For the CDR3, the DNA is TGTGCCAGCAGCCAAGTTACTAGCGGGGTCACAGATACGCAGTATTTT. This codes for CASSQVTSGVTDTQYF.